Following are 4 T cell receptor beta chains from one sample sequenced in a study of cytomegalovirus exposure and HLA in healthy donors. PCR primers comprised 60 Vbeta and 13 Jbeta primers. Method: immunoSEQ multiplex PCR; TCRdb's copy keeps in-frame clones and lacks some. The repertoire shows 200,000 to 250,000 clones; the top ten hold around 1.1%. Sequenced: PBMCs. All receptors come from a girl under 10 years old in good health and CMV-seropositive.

CDR3: CASSGQGDYGYTF. CDR3 sequence (DNA): TGTGCCAGCAGCGGACAGGGTGACTATGGCTACACCTTC. This rearrangement joins TRBV28 to TRBJ1-2; 8 bases map to TRBD1. The germline V gene encodes CDR1 MDHEN and CDR2 SYDVKM. Trimming at V came to 6 bases and at J to 3 bases, leaving 3 bases not matched to a gene. CDR3 length: 13 residues.

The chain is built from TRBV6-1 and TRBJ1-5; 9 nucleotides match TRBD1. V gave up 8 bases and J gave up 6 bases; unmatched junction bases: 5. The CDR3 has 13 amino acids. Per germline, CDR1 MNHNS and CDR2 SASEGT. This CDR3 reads CASSRDRVQPQHF. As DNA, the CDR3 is TGTGCCAGCTCCCGGGACAGGGTTCAGCCCCAGCATTTT.

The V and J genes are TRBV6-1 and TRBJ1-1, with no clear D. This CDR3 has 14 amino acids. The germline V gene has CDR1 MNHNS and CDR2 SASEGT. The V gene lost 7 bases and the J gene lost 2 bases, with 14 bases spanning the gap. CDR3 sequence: CASTSRGGNTEAFF. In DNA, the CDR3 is TGTGCCAGCACTAGTCGGGGAGGAAACACTGAAGCTTTCTTT.

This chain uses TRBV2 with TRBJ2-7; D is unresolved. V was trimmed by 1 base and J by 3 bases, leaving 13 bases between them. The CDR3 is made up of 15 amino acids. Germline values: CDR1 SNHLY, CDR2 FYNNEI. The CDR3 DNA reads TGTGCCAGCAGTGAAGAGGCAGGTAGTATCTACGAGCAGTACTTC. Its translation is CASSEEAGSIYEQYF.